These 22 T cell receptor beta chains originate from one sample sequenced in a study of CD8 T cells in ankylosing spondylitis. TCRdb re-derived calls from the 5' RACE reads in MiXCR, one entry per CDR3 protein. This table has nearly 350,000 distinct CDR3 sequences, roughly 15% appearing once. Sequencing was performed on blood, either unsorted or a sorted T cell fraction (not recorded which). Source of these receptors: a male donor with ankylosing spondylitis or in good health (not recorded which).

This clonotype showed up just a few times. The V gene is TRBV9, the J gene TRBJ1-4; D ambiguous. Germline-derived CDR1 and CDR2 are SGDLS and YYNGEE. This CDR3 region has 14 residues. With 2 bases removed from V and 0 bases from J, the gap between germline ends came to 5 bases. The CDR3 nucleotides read TGTGCCAGCAGCGTGGGGACAACTAATGAAAAACTGTTTTTT. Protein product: CASSVGTTNEKLFF.

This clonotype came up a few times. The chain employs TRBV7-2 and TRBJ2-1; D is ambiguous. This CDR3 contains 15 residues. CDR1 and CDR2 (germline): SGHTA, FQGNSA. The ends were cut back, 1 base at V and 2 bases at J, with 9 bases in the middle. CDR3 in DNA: TGTGCCAGCAGCTTAGGACTCCCCGCCTACAATGAGCAGTTCTTC. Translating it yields CASSLGLPAYNEQFF.

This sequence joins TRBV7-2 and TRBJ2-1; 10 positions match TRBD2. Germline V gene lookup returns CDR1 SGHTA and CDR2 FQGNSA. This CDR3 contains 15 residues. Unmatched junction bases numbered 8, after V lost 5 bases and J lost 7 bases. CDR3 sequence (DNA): TGTGCCAGCAGCCGCAGCGGGGGGGCAATAAATGAGCAGTTCTTC. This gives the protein CASSRSGGAINEQFF. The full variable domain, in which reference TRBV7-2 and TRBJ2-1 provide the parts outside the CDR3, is GAGVSQSPSNKVTEKGKDVELRCDPISGHTALYWYRQSLGQGLEFLIYFQGNSAPDKSGLPSDRFSAERTGGSVSTLTIQRTQQEDSAVYLCASSRSGGAINEQFFGPGTRLTVL.

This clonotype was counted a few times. The CDR3 bases are TGCGCCAGCAGCTCCAAAGTCGGGTCCTACAATGAGCAGTTCTTC. It encodes CASSSKVGSYNEQFF. The chain employs TRBV5-1 and TRBJ2-1, with no clear D. Looked up from germline, CDR1 is SGHRS and CDR2 is YFSETQ. The germline V and J ends were trimmed by 3 bases and 1 base, with 11 bases remaining between them. This CDR3 contains 15 residues.

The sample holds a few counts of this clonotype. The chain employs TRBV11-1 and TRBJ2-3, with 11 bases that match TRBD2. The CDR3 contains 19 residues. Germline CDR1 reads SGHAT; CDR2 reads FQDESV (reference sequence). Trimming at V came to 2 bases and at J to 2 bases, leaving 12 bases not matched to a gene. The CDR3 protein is CASSLSVASGGTFTDTQYF. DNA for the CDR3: TGTGCCAGCAGCTTATCGGTGGCTAGCGGGGGGACCTTCACAGATACGCAGTATTTT.

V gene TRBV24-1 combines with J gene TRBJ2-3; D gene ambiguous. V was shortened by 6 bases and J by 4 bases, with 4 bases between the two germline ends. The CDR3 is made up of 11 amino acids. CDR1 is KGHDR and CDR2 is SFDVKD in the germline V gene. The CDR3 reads CATSSSDTQYF. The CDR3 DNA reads TGTGCCACCAGTAGTTCAGATACGCAGTATTTT.

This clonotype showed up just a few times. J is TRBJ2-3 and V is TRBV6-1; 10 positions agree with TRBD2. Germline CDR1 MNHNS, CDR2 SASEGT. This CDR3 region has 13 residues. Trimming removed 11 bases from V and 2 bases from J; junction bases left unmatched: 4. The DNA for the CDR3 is TGTGCCGGAAGCGGGGGGGTCACAGATACGCAGTATTTT. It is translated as CAGSGGVTDTQYF.

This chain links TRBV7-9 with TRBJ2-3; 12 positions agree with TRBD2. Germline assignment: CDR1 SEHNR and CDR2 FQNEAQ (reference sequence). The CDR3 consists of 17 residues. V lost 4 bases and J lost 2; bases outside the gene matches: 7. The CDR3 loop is CASSSWGLAGDTDTQYF. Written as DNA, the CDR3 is TGTGCCAGCAGCTCCTGGGGACTAGCGGGCGACACAGATACGCAGTATTTT.

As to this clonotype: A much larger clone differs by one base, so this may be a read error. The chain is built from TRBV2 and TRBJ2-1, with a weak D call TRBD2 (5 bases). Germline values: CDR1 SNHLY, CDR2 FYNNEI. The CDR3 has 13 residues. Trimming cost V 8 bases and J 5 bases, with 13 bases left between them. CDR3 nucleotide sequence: TGTGCCAGCGGACCTCTTAGCGACAATGAGCAGTTCTTC. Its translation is CASGPLSDNEQFF.

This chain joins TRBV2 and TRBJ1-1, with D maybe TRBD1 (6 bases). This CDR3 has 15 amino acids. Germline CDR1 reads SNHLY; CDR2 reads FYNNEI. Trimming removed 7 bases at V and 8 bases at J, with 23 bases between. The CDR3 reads CASTAPREGGVEAFF. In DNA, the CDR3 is TGTGCCAGCACCGCCCCGCGGGAGGGGGGGGTGGAAGCTTTCTTT. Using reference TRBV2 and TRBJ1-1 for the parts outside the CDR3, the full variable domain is EPEVTQTPSHQVTQMGQEVILRCVPISNHLYFYWYRQILGQKVEFLVSFYNNEISEKSEIFDDQFSVERPDGSNFTLKIRSTKLEDSAMYFCASTAPREGGVEAFFGQGTRLTVV.

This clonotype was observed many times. The CDR3, as DNA: TGTGCCAGCAGCTTAACTAGCGGGACCGGGGGAACGCAGTATTTT. It translates to CASSLTSGTGGTQYF. This rearrangement joins TRBV7-6 to TRBJ2-3; TRBD2 matches at 10 bases. Trimming cost V 2 bases and J 9 bases; bases outside gene matches: 8. The CDR3 covers 15 residues. Germline V gives CDR1 SGHVS, CDR2 FNYEAQ.

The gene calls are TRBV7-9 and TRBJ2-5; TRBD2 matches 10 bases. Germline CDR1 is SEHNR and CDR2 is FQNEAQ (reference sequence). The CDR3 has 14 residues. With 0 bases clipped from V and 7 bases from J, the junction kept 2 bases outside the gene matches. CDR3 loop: CASSLAGLAVTQYF. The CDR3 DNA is TGTGCCAGCAGCTTAGCCGGACTAGCGGTGACCCAGTACTTC.

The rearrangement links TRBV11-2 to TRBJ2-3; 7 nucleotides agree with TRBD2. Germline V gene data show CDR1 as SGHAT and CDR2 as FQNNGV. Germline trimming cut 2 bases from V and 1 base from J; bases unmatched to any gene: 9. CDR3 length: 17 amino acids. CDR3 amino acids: CASSLRRTSAGTDTQYF. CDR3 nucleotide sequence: TGTGCCAGCAGCTTACGGAGGACTAGTGCGGGCACAGATACGCAGTATTTT.

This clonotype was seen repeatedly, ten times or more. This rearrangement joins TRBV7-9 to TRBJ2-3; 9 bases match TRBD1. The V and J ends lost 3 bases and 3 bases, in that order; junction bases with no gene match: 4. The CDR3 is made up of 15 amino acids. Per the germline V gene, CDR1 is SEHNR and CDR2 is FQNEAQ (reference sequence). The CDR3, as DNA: TGTGCCAGCAGCTTGGGGGACAGGGATACAGATACGCAGTATTTT. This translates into CASSLGDRDTDTQYF.

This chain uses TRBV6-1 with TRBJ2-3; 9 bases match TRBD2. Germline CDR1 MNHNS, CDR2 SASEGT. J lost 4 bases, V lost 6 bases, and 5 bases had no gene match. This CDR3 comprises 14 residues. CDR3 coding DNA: TGTGCCAGCAGGGCTAGCGGGGCGGCAGATACGCAGTATTTT. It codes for CASRASGAADTQYF.

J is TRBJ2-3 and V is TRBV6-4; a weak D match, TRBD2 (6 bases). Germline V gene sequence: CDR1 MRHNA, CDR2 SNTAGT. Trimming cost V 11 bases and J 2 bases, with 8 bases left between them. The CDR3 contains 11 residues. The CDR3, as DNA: TGTGCCCGCGGGAACACAGATACGCAGTATTTT. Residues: CARGNTDTQYF.

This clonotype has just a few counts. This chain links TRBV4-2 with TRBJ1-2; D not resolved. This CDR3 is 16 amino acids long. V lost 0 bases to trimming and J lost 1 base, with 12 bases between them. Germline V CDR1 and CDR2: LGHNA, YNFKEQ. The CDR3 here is CASSQDDLIVNYGYTF. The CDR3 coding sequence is TGTGCCAGCAGCCAAGACGATCTAATAGTTAACTATGGCTACACCTTC.

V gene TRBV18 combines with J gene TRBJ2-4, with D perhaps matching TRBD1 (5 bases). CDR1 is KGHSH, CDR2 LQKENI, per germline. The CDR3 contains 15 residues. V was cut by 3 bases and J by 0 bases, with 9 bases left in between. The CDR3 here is CASSPDILAKNIQYF. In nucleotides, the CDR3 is TGTGCCAGCTCACCGGACATTCTAGCCAAAAACATTCAGTACTTC.

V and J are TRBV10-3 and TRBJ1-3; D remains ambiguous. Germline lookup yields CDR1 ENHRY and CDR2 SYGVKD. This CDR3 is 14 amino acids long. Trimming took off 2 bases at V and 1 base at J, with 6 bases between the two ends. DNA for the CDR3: TGTGCCATCAGTGAGATTTCATCTGGAAACACCATATATTTT. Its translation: CAISEISSGNTIYF.

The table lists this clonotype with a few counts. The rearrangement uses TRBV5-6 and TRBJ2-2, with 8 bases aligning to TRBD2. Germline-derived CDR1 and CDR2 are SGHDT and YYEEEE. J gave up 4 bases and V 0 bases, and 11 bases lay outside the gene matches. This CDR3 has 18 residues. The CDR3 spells CASSLVSGGALRTGELFF. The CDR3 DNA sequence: TGTGCCAGCAGCTTGGTCTCCGGGGGGGCACTTCGCACCGGGGAGCTGTTTTTT.

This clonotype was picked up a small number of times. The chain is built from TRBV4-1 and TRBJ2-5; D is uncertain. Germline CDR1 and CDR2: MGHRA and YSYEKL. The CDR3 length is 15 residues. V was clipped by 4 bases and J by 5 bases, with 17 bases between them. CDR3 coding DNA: TGCGCCAGCAGCCCAGGCATTTGGAACGTGGAGACCCAGTACTTC. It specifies CASSPGIWNVETQYF.

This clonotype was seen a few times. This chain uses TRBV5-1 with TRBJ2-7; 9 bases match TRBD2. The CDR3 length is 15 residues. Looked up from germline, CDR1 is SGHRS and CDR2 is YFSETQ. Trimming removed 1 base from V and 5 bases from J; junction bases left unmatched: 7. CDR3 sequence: CASSLLREGRDEQYF. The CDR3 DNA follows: TGCGCCAGCAGCTTGTTGCGGGAGGGCCGGGACGAGCAGTACTTC.